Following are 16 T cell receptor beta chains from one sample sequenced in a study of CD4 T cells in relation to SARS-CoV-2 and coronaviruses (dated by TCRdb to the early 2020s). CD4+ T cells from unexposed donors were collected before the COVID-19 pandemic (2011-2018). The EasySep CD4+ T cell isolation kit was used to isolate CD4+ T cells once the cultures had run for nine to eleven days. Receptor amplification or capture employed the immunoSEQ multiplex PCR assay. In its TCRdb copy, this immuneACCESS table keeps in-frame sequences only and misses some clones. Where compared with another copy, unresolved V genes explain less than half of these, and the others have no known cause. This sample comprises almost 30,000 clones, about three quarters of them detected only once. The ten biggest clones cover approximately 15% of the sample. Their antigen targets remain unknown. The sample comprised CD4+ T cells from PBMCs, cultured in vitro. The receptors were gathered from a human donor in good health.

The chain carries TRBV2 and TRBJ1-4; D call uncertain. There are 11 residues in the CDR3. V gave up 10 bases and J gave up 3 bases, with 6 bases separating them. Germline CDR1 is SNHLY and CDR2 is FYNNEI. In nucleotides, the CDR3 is TGTGCCACCGGGGCTAATGAAAAACTGTTTTTT. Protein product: CATGANEKLFF.

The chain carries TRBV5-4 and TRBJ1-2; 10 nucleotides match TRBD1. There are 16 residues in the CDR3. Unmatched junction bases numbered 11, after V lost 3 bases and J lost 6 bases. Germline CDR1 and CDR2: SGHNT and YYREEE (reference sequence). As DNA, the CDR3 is TGTGCCAGCAGCTCGGGACAGGGGATTCCAATGGATGGCTACACCTTC. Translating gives CASSSGQGIPMDGYTF.

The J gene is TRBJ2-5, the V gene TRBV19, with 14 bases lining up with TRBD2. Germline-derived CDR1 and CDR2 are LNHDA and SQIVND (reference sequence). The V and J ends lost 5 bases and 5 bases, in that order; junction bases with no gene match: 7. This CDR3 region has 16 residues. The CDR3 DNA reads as TGTGCCAGTAGTTCCCTGACTAGCGGGGGGGTGGAGACCCAGTACTTC. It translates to CASSSLTSGGVETQYF.

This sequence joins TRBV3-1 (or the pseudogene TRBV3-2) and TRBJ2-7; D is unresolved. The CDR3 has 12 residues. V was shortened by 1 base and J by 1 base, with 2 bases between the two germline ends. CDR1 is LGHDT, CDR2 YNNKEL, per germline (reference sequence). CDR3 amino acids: CASSQVSYEQYF. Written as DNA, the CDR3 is TGTGCCAGCAGCCAAGTTTCCTACGAGCAGTACTTC.

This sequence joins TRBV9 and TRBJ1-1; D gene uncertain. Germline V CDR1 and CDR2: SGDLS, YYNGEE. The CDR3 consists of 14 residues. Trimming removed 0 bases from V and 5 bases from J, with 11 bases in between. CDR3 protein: CASSVGASKTEAFF. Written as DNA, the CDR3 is TGTGCCAGCAGCGTAGGGGCGTCGAAAACTGAAGCTTTCTTT.

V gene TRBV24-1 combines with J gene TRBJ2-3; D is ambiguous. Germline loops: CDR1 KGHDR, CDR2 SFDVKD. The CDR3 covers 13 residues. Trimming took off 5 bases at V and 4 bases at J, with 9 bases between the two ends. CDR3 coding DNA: TGTGCCACCAGTGCGGCGGACCCAGATACGCAGTATTTT. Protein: CATSAADPDTQYF.

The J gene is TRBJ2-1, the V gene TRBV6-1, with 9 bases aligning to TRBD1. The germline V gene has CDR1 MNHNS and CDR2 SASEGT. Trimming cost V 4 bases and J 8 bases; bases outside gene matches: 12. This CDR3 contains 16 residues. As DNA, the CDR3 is TGTGCCAGCAGTGCACGAGGGACAGGGAGGTTAGATGAGCAGTTCTTC. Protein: CASSARGTGRLDEQFF.

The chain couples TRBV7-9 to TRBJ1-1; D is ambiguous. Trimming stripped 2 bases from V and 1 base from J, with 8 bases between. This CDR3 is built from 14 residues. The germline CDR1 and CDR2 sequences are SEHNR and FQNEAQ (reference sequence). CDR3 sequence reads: CASSLTTRNTEAFF. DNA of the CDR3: TGTGCCAGCAGCTTAACGACGAGGAACACTGAAGCTTTCTTT.

The CDR3 reads CSVEVTGRGAFF. The CDR3 DNA reads as TGCAGCGTTGAAGTAACAGGCCGAGGGGCTTTCTTT. This rearrangement joins TRBV29-1 to TRBJ1-1; D is possibly TRBD1 (5 bases). Trimming took off 1 base at V and 11 bases at J, with 14 bases between the two ends. The CDR3 is made up of 12 amino acids. From germline, CDR1 is SQVTM and CDR2 ANQGSEA.

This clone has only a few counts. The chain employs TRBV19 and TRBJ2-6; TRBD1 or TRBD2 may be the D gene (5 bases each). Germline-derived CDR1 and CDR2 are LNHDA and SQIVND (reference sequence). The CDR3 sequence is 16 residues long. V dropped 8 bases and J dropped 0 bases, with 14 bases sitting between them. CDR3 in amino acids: CASSGTPSSGANVLTF. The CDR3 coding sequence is TGTGCCAGTTCCGGGACGCCGAGCTCTGGGGCCAACGTCCTGACTTTC. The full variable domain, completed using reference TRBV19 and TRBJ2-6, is DGGITQSPKYLFRKEGQNVTLSCEQNLNHDAMYWYRQDPGQGLRLIYYSQIVNDFQKGDIAEGYSVSREKKESFPLTVTSAQKNPTAFYLCASSGTPSSGANVLTFGAGSRLTVL.

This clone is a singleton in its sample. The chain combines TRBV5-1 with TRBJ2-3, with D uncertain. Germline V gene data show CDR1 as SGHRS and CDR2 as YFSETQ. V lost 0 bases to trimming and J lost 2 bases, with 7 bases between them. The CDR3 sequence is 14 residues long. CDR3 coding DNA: TGCGCCAGCAGCTTGGCCGCGGACACAGATACGCAGTATTTT. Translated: CASSLAADTDTQYF.

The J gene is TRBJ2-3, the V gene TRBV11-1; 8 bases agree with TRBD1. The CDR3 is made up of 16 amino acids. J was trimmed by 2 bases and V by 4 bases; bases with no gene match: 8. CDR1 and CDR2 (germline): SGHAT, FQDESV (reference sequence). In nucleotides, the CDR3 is TGTGCCAGCAGCTCCGGACAGGGCGGGAACACAGATACGCAGTATTTT. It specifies CASSSGQGGNTDTQYF.

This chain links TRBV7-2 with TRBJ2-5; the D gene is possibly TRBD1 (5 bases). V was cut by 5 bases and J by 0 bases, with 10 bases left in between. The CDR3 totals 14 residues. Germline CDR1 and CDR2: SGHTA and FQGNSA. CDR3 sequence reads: CASSDRAYQETQYF. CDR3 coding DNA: TGTGCCAGCAGCGACAGAGCGTACCAAGAGACCCAGTACTTC.

The CDR3 protein is CASSALAGGPQETQYF. DNA for the CDR3: TGTGCCAGCAGCGCTCTAGCGGGAGGGCCCCAAGAGACCCAGTACTTC. V gene TRBV9 combines with J gene TRBJ2-5, with 12 positions matching TRBD2. The CDR3 has 16 amino acids. J was trimmed by 1 base and V by 3 bases; bases with no gene match: 4. CDR1 and CDR2 (germline): SGDLS, YYNGEE.

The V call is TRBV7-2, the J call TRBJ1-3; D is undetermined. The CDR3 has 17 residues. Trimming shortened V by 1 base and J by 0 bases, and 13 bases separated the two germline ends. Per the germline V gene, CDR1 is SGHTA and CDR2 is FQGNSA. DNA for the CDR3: TGTGCCAGCAGCTTAGATGTGGGGTCCAACTCTGGAAACACCATATATTTT. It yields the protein CASSLDVGSNSGNTIYF.

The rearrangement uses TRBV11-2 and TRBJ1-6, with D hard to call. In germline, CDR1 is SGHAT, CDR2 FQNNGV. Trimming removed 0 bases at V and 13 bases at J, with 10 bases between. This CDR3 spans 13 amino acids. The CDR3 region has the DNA TGTGCCAGCAGCTTAGATCGCGGGTCCCCCCTCCACTTT. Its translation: CASSLDRGSPLHF.